This T cell receptor beta chain comes out of a study of cytomegalovirus exposure and HLA in healthy donors. Study-wide findings and caveats: Later work found that TCR association rates differed between HLA loci; DRB1 had the most and HLA-C the fewest.

Comment on this clone: Its antigen is currently unknown.

Trimming removed 1 base at V and 2 bases at J, with 6 bases between. The CDR3 runs to 13 residues. The germline CDR1 and CDR2 sequences are SGHDT and YYEEEE. A multiplex PCR was run with 60 Vbeta primers and 13 Jbeta primers. TCRdb keeps only in-frame clones here, not all; method: immunoSEQ multiplex PCR. This sample carries 150,000 or so clones, over 75% of them seen once, and the ten largest clones take 1.5% to 2%. The sequence came from a woman between 25 and 40 years old in good health and CMV-seronegative. The rearrangement joins TRBV5-6 to TRBJ2-5; D is unclear. The sample taken for sequencing was PBMCs. The CDR3 region has the DNA TGTGCCAGCAGCTTGTTCAGTCAAGAGACCCAGTACTTC. Protein sequence: CASSLFSQETQYF.